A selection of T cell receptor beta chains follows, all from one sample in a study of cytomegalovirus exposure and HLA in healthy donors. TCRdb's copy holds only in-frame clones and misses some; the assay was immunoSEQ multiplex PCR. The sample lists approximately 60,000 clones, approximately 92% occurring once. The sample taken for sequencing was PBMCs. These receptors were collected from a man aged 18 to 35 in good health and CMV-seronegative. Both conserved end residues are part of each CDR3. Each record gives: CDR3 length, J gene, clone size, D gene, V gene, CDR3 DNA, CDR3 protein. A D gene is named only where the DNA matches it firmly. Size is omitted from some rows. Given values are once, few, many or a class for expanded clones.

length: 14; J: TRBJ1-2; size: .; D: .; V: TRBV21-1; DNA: TGTGCCAGCAGCAAAAGATCACAGTCCTATGGCTACACCTTC; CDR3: CASSKRSQSYGYTF
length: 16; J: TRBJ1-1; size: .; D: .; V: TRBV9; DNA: TGTGCCAGCAGCGTAGGAAGTCGGACAGCGAACACTGAAGCTTTCTTT; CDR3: CASSVGSRTANTEAFF
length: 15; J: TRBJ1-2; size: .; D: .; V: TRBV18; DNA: TGTGCCAGCTCACCACCGGCGCGAGGGAATGATGGCTACACCTTC; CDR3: CASSPPARGNDGYTF
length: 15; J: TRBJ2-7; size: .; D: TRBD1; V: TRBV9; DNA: TGTGCCAGCTTCCGTGTAGGGACAGGGGGACGCGAGCAGTACTTC; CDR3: CASFRVGTGGREQYF
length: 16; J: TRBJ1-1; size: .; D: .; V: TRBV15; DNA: TGTGCCACCATGGCAACCTGGGGCCAAATGAACACTGAAGCTTTCTTT; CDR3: CATMATWGQMNTEAFF
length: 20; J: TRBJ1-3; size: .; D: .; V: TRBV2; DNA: TGTGCCAGCAGTGAAATTTGGTTAGAGGGAGCAAGCGTCTCTGGAAACACCATATATTTT; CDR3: CASSEIWLEGASVSGNTIYF
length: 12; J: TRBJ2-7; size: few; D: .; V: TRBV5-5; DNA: TGTGCCAGCAGCTTGATAGGGGGCGAGCAGTACTTC; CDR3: CASSLIGGEQYF
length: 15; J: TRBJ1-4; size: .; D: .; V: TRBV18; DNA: TGTGCCAGCTCACCAGGAGGGGGGGCGCTGGAAAAACTGTTTTTT; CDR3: CASSPGGGALEKLFF
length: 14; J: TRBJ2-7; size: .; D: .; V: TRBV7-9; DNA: TGTGCCAGCAGCTTAGACGGCGAGGGCTACGAGCAGTACTTC; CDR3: CASSLDGEGYEQYF
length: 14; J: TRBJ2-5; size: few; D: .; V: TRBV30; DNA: TGTGCCTGGAGTGTACGGGGAGGACTAGAGACCCAGTACTTC; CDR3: CAWSVRGGLETQYF
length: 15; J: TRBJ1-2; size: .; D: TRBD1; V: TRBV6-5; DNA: TGTGCCAGCAGATCACTCGGGACAGGGGGGTATGGCTACACCTTC; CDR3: CASRSLGTGGYGYTF
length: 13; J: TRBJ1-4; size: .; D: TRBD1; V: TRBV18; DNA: TGTGCCAGCTCACAGGGGGCTGGTGAAAAACTGTTTTTT; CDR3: CASSQGAGEKLFF
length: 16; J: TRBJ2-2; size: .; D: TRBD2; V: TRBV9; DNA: TGTGCCAGCAGCGTAGGGGGACTAGCGGGAGCTGGGGAGCTGTTTTTT; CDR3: CASSVGGLAGAGELFF
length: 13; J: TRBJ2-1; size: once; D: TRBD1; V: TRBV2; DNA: TGTGCCAGCAACACGGACAGGGGGAATGAGCAGTTCTTC; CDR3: CASNTDRGNEQFF
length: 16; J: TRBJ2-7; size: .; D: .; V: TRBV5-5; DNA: TGTGCCAGCAGCCGCCAATCTGTGGCCCACTCCTACGAGCAGTACTTC; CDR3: CASSRQSVAHSYEQYF
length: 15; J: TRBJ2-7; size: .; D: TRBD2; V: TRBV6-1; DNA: TGTGCCAGCAGACCACCCCTAGCGGGGTCCTACGAGCAGTACTTC; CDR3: CASRPPLAGSYEQYF
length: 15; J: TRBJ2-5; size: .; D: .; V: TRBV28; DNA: TGTGCCAGCAGTTCCCTATTGGGGGCTGGAGAGACCCAGTACTTC; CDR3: CASSSLLGAGETQYF
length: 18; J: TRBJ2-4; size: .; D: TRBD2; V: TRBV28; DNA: TGTGCCAGCAGTTTATTGGCGGGAGGGCGGCTAGCCAAAAACATTCAGTACTTC; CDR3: CASSLLAGGRLAKNIQYF
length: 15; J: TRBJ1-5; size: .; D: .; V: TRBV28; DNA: TGTGCCAGCAGCCTCCCGACGAGGGACAATCAGCCCCAGCATTTT; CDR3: CASSLPTRDNQPQHF
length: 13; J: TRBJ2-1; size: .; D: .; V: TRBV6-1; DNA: TGTGCCAGCAGTCTCACACCCTACAATGAGCAGTTCTTC; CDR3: CASSLTPYNEQFF
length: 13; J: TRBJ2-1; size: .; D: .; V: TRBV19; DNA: TGTGCCAGTAGTATGGCGGGCGGGGATGAGCAGTTCTTC; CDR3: CASSMAGGDEQFF
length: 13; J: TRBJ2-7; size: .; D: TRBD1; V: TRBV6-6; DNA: TGTGCCAGCAGCCGGGACAGAGTCTACGAGCAGTACTTC; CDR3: CASSRDRVYEQYF
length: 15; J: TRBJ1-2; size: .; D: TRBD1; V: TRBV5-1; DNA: TGCGCCAGCAGCTTGGTGGGACAGGGGGGCTATGGCTACACCTTC; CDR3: CASSLVGQGGYGYTF
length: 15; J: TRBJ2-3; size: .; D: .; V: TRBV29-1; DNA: TGCAGCGTTGATGAATCCTACAGGGACACAGATACGCAGTATTTT; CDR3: CSVDESYRDTDTQYF
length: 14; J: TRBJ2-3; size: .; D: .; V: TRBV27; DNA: TGTGCCAGCAGAAAGCTACAGGGTTCAGATACGCAGTATTTT; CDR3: CASRKLQGSDTQYF
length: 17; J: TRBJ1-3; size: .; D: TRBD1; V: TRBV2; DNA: TGTGCCAGCAGTCTTGCGGGACAGGTATACTCTGGAAACACCATATATTTT; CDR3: CASSLAGQVYSGNTIYF
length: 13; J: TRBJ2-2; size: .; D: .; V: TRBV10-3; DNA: TGTGCCATCAGTGAGGGCGGAGACGGGGAGCTGTTTTTT; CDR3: CAISEGGDGELFF
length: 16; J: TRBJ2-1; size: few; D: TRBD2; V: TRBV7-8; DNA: TGTGCCAGCAGCTTAGCATGGGCGGGAGTGGGGAATGAGCAGTTCTTC; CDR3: CASSLAWAGVGNEQFF
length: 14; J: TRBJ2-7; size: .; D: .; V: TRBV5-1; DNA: TGCGCCAGCAGCTTGGAACAGGGATCCTACGAGCAGTACTTC; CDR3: CASSLEQGSYEQYF
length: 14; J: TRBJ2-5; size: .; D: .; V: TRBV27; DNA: TGTGCCAGCAGCCCCGACAGCCTGAGGGAGACCCAGTACTTC; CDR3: CASSPDSLRETQYF
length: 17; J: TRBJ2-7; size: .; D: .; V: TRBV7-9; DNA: TGTGCCAGCAGCTTACTAGGCGCCATTGGAGATACCTACGAGCAGTACTTC; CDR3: CASSLLGAIGDTYEQYF
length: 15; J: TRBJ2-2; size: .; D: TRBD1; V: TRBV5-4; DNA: TGTGCCAGCAGCTTTTCCGGGACAGGGACCGGGGAGCTGTTTTTT; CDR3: CASSFSGTGTGELFF
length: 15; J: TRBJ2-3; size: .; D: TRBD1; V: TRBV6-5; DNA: TGTGCCAGCAGCCAGGGACAGGGGGGCGCAGATACGCAGTATTTT; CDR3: CASSQGQGGADTQYF
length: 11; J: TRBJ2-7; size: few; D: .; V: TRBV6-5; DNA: TGTGCCAGCACCGATAGCTACGAGCAGTACTTC; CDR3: CASTDSYEQYF
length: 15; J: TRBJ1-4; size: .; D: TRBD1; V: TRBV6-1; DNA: TGTGCCAGCAGTCATCCGGGACAGGGCTCTGGAAAACTGTTTTTT; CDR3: CASSHPGQGSGKLFF
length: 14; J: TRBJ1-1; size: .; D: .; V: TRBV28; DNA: TGTGCCAGCGGGCCCGTCGGGGGGAGCACTGAAGCTTTCTTT; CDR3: CASGPVGGSTEAFF
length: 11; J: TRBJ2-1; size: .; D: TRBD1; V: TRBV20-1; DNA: TGCAGTGCTCTCGGACAGGGGGAGCAGTTCTTC; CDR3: CSALGQGEQFF
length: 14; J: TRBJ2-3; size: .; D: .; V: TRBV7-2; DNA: TGTGCCAGCAGCGTCACAGGGAGCACAGATACGCAGTATTTT; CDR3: CASSVTGSTDTQYF
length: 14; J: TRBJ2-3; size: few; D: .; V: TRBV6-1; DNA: TGTGCCAGCAGCAACAACGGGGGCACAGATACGCAGTATTTT; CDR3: CASSNNGGTDTQYF
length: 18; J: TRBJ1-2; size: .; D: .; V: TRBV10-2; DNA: TGCGCCAGCAGTGAGTCGAGCGGAGCGGGGTCCCCGGAATATGGCTACACCTTC; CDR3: CASSESSGAGSPEYGYTF
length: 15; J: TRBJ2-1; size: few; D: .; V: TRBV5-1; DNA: TGCGCCAGCAGCTTGGGCAGGGGAGTCGGCAATGAGCAGTTCTTC; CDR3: CASSLGRGVGNEQFF
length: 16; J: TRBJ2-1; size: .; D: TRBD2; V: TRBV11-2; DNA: TGTGCCAGCACCCCCAGACTAGCGGGAGTGTACAATGAGCAGTTCTTC; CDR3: CASTPRLAGVYNEQFF
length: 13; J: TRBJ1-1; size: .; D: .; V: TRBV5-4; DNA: TGTGCCAGCAGCCCGGGGGGTTCAGCTGAAGCTTTCTTT; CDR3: CASSPGGSAEAFF
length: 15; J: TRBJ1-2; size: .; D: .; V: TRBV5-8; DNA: TGTGCCGACCTGCGGCCTTCAAGGGGATACTATGGCTACACCTTC; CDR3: CADLRPSRGYYGYTF
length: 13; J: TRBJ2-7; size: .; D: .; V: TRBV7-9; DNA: TGTGCCAGCAGCTCAATCAGTTCCTACGAGCAGTACTTC; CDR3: CASSSISSYEQYF
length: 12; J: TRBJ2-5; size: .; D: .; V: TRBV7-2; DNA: TGTGCCAGCAGCTCGTACCAAGAGACCCAGTACTTC; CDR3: CASSSYQETQYF
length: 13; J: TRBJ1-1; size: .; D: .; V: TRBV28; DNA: TGTGCCAGCAGGGCGGGCCGGGAACCTGAAGCTTTCTTT; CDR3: CASRAGREPEAFF
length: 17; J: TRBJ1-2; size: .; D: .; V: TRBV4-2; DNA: TGTGCCAGCAGCCAAGATGAAACTCTACTAAGTTACTATGGCTACACCTTC; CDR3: CASSQDETLLSYYGYTF
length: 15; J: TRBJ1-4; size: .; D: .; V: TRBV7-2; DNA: TGTGCCAGCAGCTTATCGGGAGGGATGGGTGAAAAACTGTTTTTT; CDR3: CASSLSGGMGEKLFF
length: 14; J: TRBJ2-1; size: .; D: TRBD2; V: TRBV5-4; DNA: TGTGCCAGCTTCAAGCGGGAGTCGAACAATGAGCAGTTCTTC; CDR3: CASFKRESNNEQFF
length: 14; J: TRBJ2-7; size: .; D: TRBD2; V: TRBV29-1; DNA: TGCAGCGTTCTGACTAGCGGGAACCTCTACGAGCAGTACTTC; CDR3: CSVLTSGNLYEQYF
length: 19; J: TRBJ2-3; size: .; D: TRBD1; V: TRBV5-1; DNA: TGCGCCAGCAGCTTGTTGGTTCGTCGCAGGGGGCATCGGACAGATACGCAGTATTTT; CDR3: CASSLLVRRRGHRTDTQYF
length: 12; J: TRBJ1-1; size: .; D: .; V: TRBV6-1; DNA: TGTGCCAGCATTCGAAGCACCACTGAAGCTTTCTTT; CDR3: CASIRSTTEAFF
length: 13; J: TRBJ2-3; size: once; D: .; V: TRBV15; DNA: TGTGCCACCAGGGAGACTAGCACAGATACGCAGTATTTT; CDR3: CATRETSTDTQYF
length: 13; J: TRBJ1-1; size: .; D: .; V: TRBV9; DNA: TGTGCCAGCAGCGTAGGGTCCGGGACTGAAGCTTTCTTT; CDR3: CASSVGSGTEAFF